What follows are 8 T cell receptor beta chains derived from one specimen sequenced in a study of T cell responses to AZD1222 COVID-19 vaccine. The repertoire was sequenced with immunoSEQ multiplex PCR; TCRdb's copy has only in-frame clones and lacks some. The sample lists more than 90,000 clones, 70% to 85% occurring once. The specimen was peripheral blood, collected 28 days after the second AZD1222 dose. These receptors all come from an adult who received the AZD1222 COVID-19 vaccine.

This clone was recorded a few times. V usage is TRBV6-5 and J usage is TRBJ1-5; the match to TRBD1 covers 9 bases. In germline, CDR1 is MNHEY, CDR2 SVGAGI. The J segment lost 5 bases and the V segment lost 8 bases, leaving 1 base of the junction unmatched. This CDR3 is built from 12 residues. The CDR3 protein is CASRTGDQPQHF. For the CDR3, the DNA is TGTGCCAGCCGGACAGGGGATCAGCCCCAGCATTTT.

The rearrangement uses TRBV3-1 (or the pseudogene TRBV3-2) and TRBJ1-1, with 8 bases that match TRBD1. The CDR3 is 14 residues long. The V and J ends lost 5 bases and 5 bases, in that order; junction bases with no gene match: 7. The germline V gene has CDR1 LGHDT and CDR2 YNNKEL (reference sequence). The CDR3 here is CASSFGQGKTEAFF. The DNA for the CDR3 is TGTGCCAGCAGCTTCGGACAGGGAAAGACTGAAGCTTTCTTT.

This chain's CDR3 is CASSVGSGDQPQHF. DNA of the CDR3: TGTGCCAGCAGCGTAGGATCCGGAGATCAGCCCCAGCATTTT. The chain is built from TRBV9 and TRBJ1-5; the D is unclear. Looked up from germline, CDR1 is SGDLS and CDR2 is YYNGEE. Trimming shortened V by 0 bases and J by 5 bases, and 9 bases separated the two germline ends. The CDR3 runs to 14 residues.

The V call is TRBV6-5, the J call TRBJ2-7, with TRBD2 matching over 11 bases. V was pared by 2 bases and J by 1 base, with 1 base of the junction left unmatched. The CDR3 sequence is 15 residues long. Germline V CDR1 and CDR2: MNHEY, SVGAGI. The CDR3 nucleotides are TGTGCCAGCAGTTACAGACTAGCGGGGTCCTACGAGCAGTACTTC. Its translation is CASSYRLAGSYEQYF.

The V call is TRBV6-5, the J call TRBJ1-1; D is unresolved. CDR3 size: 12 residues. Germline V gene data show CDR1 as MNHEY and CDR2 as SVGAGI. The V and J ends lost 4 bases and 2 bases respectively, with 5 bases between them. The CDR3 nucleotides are TGTGCCAGCAGTTTCGGTAACACTGAAGCTTTCTTT. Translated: CASSFGNTEAFF.

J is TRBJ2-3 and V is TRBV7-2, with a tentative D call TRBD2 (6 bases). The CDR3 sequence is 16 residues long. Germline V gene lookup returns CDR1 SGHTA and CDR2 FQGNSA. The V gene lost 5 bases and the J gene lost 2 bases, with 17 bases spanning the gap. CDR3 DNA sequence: TGTGCCAGCAGCCCAAACCCGCGGGGACTCACAGATACGCAGTATTTT. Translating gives CASSPNPRGLTDTQYF.

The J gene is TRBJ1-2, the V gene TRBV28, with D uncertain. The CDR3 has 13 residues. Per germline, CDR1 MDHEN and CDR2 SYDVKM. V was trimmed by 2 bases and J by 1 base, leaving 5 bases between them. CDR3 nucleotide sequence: TGTGCCAGCAGTTTAGGACTTAACTATGGCTACACCTTC. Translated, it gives CASSLGLNYGYTF.

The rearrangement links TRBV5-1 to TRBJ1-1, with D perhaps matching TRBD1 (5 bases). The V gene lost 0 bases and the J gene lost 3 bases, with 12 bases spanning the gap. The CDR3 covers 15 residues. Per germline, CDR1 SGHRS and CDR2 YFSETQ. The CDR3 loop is CASSLGAGTHTEAFF. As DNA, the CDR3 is TGCGCCAGCAGCTTGGGGGCGGGGACTCACACTGAAGCTTTCTTT.